The 25 T cell receptor beta chains given below trace back to one sample, sequenced in a study of metastatic and nonmetastatic thyroid tumors. Treatment of any kind had been given to no patient before thyroid surgery. Using MiXCR, TCRdb re-called clones from the PCR reads. This table has over 30,000 clones, approximately 17% appearing once. Material for sequencing was tumor tissue. Receptor source: a female donor with papillary thyroid cancer or a benign thyroid nodule (not recorded which). Some clones in this sample may be carry-over from other donors' samples.

This clone was seen many times. It may be a read error: a sequence one base away is much more abundant. The rearrangement uses TRBV20-1 and TRBJ2-7; D is tentatively TRBD1 or TRBD2 (5 bases each). The CDR3 has 13 residues. Germline V gene data show CDR1 as DFQATT and CDR2 as SNEGSKA (reference sequence). Trimming pared 4 bases from V and 0 bases from J, leaving 10 bases between. CDR3 protein: CSANRDLSYEQYF. The CDR3 nucleotides read TGCAGTGCTAATCGGGACCTCTCCTACGAGCAGTACTTC.

Many counts were recorded for this clone. The conserved final phenylalanine or tryptophan is absent from the CDR3, which likely points to a read error. The chain recombines TRBV27 with TRBJ1-1; D call uncertain. With 3 bases removed from V and 0 bases from J, the gap between germline ends came to 8 bases. CDR1 and CDR2 (germline): MNHEY, SMNVEV (reference sequence). This CDR3 spans 14 amino acids. As DNA, the CDR3 is TGTGCCAGCAGTTTTACAGCGTTGAACACTGAAGCTTTCTCT. Amino acids: CASSFTALNTEAFS.

V is TRBV7-2 and J is TRBJ2-6; the D is unclear. The CDR3 is made up of 13 amino acids. Germline CDR1 is SGHTA and CDR2 is FQGNSA. Trimming shortened V by 6 bases and J by 5 bases, and 8 bases separated the two germline ends. CDR3 in amino acids: CASSPTRANVLTF. CDR3 DNA sequence: TGTGCCAGCAGTCCGACCCGGGCCAACGTCCTGACTTTC.

J is TRBJ2-1 and V is TRBV19, with 7 bases identical to TRBD2. Per germline, CDR1 LNHDA and CDR2 SQIVND (reference sequence). There are 16 residues in the CDR3. Trimming took 1 base from V and 4 from J; bases not matched to a gene: 7. Here the CDR3 reads CASSIAPIGRYNEQFF. Here the CDR3 DNA reads TGTGCCAGTAGTATAGCGCCTATCGGGAGGTACAATGAGCAGTTCTTC.

Ten or more counts support this clone. The chain combines TRBV19 with TRBJ1-5; possible D gene TRBD1, 5 bases. This CDR3 contains 13 residues. The V gene's germline CDR1 is LNHDA and CDR2 SQIVND (reference sequence). V was pared by 7 bases and J by 9 bases, with 16 bases between. This CDR3 is CASNSRAGWPQHF. The CDR3 nucleotides read TGTGCCAGTAATAGCAGGGCGGGGTGGCCCCAGCATTTT. The full variable domain, in which reference TRBV19 and TRBJ1-5 provide the parts outside the CDR3, is DGGITQSPKYLFRKEGQNVTLSCEQNLNHDAMYWYRQDPGQGLRLIYYSQIVNDFQKGDIAEGYSVSREKKESFPLTVTSAQKNPTAFYLCASNSRAGWPQHFGDGTRLSIL.

Worth noting for this clone: The CDR3 does not end in the conserved phenylalanine or tryptophan, so this is likely a read error. The V gene is TRBV7-8, the J gene TRBJ2-7; D is ambiguous. Germline assignment: CDR1 SGHVS and CDR2 FQNEAQ. With 5 bases removed from V and 6 bases from J, the gap between germline ends came to 8 bases. CDR3 length equals 11 residues. The CDR3 loop reads CASSPSIEQYS. The CDR3 DNA sequence: TGTGCCAGCAGCCCCTCGATCGAGCAGTACTCC.

This clone has at least ten counts. The rearrangement joins TRBV30 to TRBJ1-6; D might be TRBD1 (5 bases). V lost 1 base to trimming and J lost 9 bases, with 13 bases between them. The V gene's germline CDR1 is GTSNPN and CDR2 SVGIG (reference sequence). The CDR3 has 14 amino acids. The chain's CDR3 is CAWSGQSVVSPLHF. The CDR3 nucleotides are TGTGCCTGGAGTGGACAGTCCGTTGTTTCACCCCTCCACTTT.

The genes are TRBV4-2 and TRBJ1-1, with D unresolved. V gave up 1 base and J gave up 4 bases, with 13 bases separating them. The CDR3 totals 15 residues. Germline-derived CDR1 and CDR2 are LGHNA and YNFKEQ. The CDR3 DNA reads as TGTGCCAGCAGCCAAGCGGACGGGGTGAGCACTGAAGCTTTCTTT. Translation gives CASSQADGVSTEAFF.

This chain joins TRBV18 and TRBJ2-6, with D unclear. The V gene's germline CDR1 is KGHSH and CDR2 LQKENI. The length of the CDR3 is 17 residues. V lost 1 base and J 1 base, leaving 11 bases between the germline ends. CDR3: CASSPQLSGSGANVLTF. DNA of the CDR3: TGTGCCAGCTCACCACAACTTTCCGGGTCTGGGGCCAACGTCCTGACTTTC.

Comments on this clone: It may be a read error: a sequence one base away is much more abundant. The sample contains more than one DNA sequence encoding this CDR3. This chain uses TRBV19 with TRBJ2-5; weak D call: TRBD2 (5 bases). The ends were cut back, 3 bases at V and 4 bases at J, with 12 bases in the middle. The CDR3 sequence is 14 residues long. CDR1 is LNHDA and CDR2 is SQIVND in the germline V gene (reference sequence). The CDR3 nucleotides read TGTGCCAGTAGTATGCAGCTAGCTAGAGAGACCCAGTACTTC. It is translated as CASSMQLARETQYF.

This clone was observed many times. The V call is TRBV7-9, the J call TRBJ2-7; D ambiguous. The CDR3 spans 11 residues. V lost 4 bases and J 4 bases, leaving 5 bases between the germline ends. Looked up from germline, CDR1 is SEHNR and CDR2 is FQNEAQ (reference sequence). CDR3 protein: CASSYKYEQYF. The CDR3 coding sequence is TGTGCCAGCAGCTACAAATACGAGCAGTACTTC. Full variable domain (remainder filled in from reference TRBV7-9 and TRBJ2-7): DTGVSQNPRHKITKRGQNVTFRCDPISEHNRLYWYRQTLGQGPEFLTYFQNEAQLEKSRLLSDRFSAERPKGSFSTLEIQRTEQGDSAMYLCASSYKYEQYFGPGTRLTVT.

Concerning this clone itself: A junction end diverges from the germline sequence, so it may reflect a read error. The chain has TRBV27 and TRBJ1-5; D uncertain. This CDR3 has 18 residues. Germline CDR1 reads MNHEY; CDR2 reads SMNVEV (reference sequence). This CDR3 is CASRRTAWFANSNHPQHF. CDR3 nucleotides: TGTGCCAGCAGACGCACAGCCTGGTTCGCTAACAGCAATCATCCCCAGCATTTT.

A word on this clone: It may be a read error: a sequence one base away is much more abundant. The identical CDR3 is also encoded by other nucleotide sequences in the sample. The CDR3: CASRRTSGAQTQYF. The CDR3 nucleotides are TGTGCCAGCAGGCGGACTAGCGGGGCGCAGACCCAGTACTTT. This chain connects TRBV5-6 to TRBJ2-5; 12 nucleotides match TRBD2. The length of the CDR3 is 14 residues. Germline V gene lookup returns CDR1 SGHDT and CDR2 YYEEEE.

This clone appeared many times. The chain couples TRBV7-9 to TRBJ2-1; 7 bases line up with TRBD2. The CDR3 totals 16 residues. Germline CDR1 and CDR2: SEHNR and FQNEAQ (reference sequence). Germline trimming cut 1 base from V and 10 bases from J; bases unmatched to any gene: 13. The CDR3 DNA reads TGTGCCAGCAGCTTAGTAGCGGGCCCCTTTTTTGGAGAGCAGTTCTTC. It is translated as CASSLVAGPFFGEQFF.

There are many counts of this clone. J is TRBJ1-4 and V is TRBV7-6; D perhaps matches TRBD1 (5 bases). The CDR3 sequence is 15 residues long. V lost 5 bases and J lost 8, with 18 bases in between. CDR1 and CDR2 (germline): SGHVS, FNYEAQ. CDR3 bases: TGTGCCAGCAGCCTTGGGAGACAGTGGGGAGAAAAACTGTTTTTT. It codes for CASSLGRQWGEKLFF.

This clone was counted at least ten times. With a much larger clone just one base away, this may be a read error. Likely a read error: the CDR3 ends without its conserved phenylalanine or tryptophan. This rearrangement joins TRBV7-2 to TRBJ1-2; D is perhaps TRBD1 (6 bases). This CDR3 spans 15 amino acids. Deletions cut 2 bases from V and 2 bases from J, with 12 bases between. Germline V gene sequence: CDR1 SGHTA, CDR2 FQGNSA. CDR3 in DNA: TGTGCCAGCAGCTTATCGGGGGGCGCCAACTATGGCTACACCCTC. This encodes CASSLSGGANYGYTL.

This clone has a count of ten or more. This sample includes further DNA sequences coding for the same CDR3. This chain joins TRBV28 and TRBJ1-2, with TRBD1 matching over 10 bases. V shed 6 bases, J shed 3 bases, and the junction held 13 bases outside the gene matches. CDR3 length: 17 residues. Per the germline V gene, CDR1 is MDHEN and CDR2 is SYDVKM. The CDR3 DNA follows: TGTGCCAGCAGACGACCGGGACAGGGGAGAGGTGACTATGGCTACACCTTC. This gives the protein CASRRPGQGRGDYGYTF.

In its sample, this clone was seen many times. The chain combines TRBV10-3 with TRBJ1-2; no clear D gene. There are 15 residues in the CDR3. V dropped 0 bases and J dropped 4 bases, with 12 bases sitting between them. Germline assignment: CDR1 ENHRY and CDR2 SYGVKD. The CDR3 nucleotides read TGTGCCATCAGTGAGTCAGGGAGTCTTGGCTATGGCTACACCTTC. It encodes CAISESGSLGYGYTF.

At least ten counts were recorded for this clone. The chain joins TRBV5-6 to TRBJ2-1, with 7 bases identical to TRBD2. From germline, CDR1 is SGHDT and CDR2 YYEEEE. The trim removed 7 bases at V and 0 bases at J, leaving 7 bases unmatched. The CDR3 extends over 15 amino acids. CDR3 coding DNA: TGTGCCAGCGATAACGGGGGGAGCTCCTACAATGAGCAGTTCTTC. Its protein is CASDNGGSSYNEQFF.

This chain links TRBV4-2 with TRBJ1-1, with D maybe TRBD1 (6 bases). The V and J ends lost 0 bases and 0 bases respectively, with 11 bases between them. This CDR3 contains 16 residues. Germline CDR1 LGHNA, CDR2 YNFKEQ. The chain's CDR3 is CASSQDGGALNTEAFF. The CDR3 DNA reads TGTGCCAGCAGCCAAGACGGGGGGGCGCTGAACACTGAAGCTTTCTTT.

In this sample, this clone turned up many times. The chain links TRBV2 to TRBJ2-3; D tentatively fits TRBD1 or TRBD2 (5 bases each). CDR1 SNHLY and CDR2 FYNNEI come from the germline V gene. The germline V and J ends were trimmed by 7 bases and 1 base, with 12 bases remaining between them. The CDR3 loop spans 14 amino acids. The CDR3 nucleotides read TGTGCCAGCAACCTACTAGGGGGCACAGATACGCAGTATTTT. This codes for CASNLLGGTDTQYF.

With respect to this clone: A much larger clone is a single base away; this may be a read error. Additional DNA sequences in this sample encode the identical CDR3. The gene calls are TRBV20-1 and TRBJ2-2; tentative D call: TRBD1 (6 bases). Germline V gives CDR1 DFQATT, CDR2 SNEGSKA (reference sequence). There are 12 residues in the CDR3. For the CDR3, the DNA is TGCAGTGCCGCACAGGGCACCGGAGAGCTGTTTTTT. Translation: CSAAQGTGELFF.

For this clone: A read error may produce the germline difference seen at one junction end. This chain links TRBV12-3 or TRBV12-4 with TRBJ2-1, with D perhaps given as TRBD1 or TRBD2 (5 bases each). CDR3 length equals 16 residues. The CDR3 DNA reads as TGTGCCAGCAGCCTGGGACCACCGAGCTCCTACAATCAGCAGTTCTTC. This gives the protein CASSLGPPSSYNQQFF.

This clone has ten or more counts. The chain couples TRBV5-1 to TRBJ1-2, with D maybe TRBD1 (6 bases). This CDR3 region has 12 residues. Per germline, CDR1 SGHRS and CDR2 YFSETQ. Trimming removed 4 bases from V and 7 bases from J, with 11 bases in between. The CDR3 coding sequence is TGCGCCAGCAGCCGTGGGGGCGGTGGCTACACCTTC. This gives the protein CASSRGGGGYTF.

The sample holds many counts of this clone. V gene TRBV9 combines with J gene TRBJ2-5, with D possibly being TRBD1 or TRBD2 (5 bases each). The CDR3 runs to 14 residues. V gave up 3 bases and J gave up 0 bases, with 9 bases separating them. Germline CDR1 is SGDLS and CDR2 is YYNGEE. CDR3 bases: TGTGCCAGCAGCGACGGGACGGACCAAGAGACCCAGTACTTC. Translated, it gives CASSDGTDQETQYF.